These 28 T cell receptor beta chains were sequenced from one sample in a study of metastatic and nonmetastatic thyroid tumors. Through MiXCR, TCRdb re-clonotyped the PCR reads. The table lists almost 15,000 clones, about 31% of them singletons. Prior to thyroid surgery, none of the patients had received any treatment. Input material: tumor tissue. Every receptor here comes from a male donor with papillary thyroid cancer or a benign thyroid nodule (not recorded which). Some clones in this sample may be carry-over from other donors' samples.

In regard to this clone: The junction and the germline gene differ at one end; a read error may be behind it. DNA for the CDR3: TGCGCCACCAGCTTCTTCAGGGGCACTGAAGATTTCTTT. Encoded protein: CATSFFRGTEDFF. The rearrangement uses TRBV5-1 and TRBJ1-1; D is possibly TRBD1 (6 bases). This CDR3 region has 13 residues. Germline CDR1 SGHRS, CDR2 YFSETQ.

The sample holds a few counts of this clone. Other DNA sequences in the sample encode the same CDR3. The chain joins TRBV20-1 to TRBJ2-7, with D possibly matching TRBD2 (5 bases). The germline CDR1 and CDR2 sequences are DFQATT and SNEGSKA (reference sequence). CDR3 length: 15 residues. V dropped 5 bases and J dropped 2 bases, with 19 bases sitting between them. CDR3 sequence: CSAEEGTRITYEQYF. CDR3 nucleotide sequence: TGCAGTGCTGAAGAAGGTACTAGGATTACCTACGAGCAGTACTTC.

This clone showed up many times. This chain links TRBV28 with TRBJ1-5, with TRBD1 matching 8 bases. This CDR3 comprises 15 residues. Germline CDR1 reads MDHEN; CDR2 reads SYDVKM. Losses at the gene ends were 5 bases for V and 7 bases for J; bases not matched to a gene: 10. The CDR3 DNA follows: TGTGCCAGCAGTCTACTCGACAGGGGTGGCCAGCCCCAGCATTTT. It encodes CASSLLDRGGQPQHF. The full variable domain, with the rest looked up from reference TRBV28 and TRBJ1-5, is DVKVTQSSRYLVKRTGEKVFLECVQDMDHENMFWYRQDPGLGLRLIYFSYDVKMKEKGDIPEGYSVSREKKERFSLILESASTNQTSMYLCASSLLDRGGQPQHFGDGTRLSIL.

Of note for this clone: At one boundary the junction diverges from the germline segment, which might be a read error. CDR3 sequence (DNA): TGTTCCAGCAGTTACTCGATCACCGGGGGTCCAGATACGCAGTATTTT. This translates into CSSSYSITGGPDTQYF. The rearrangement links TRBV6-5 to TRBJ2-3, with a possible D match to TRBD2 (6 bases). The CDR3 has 16 residues. Germline V CDR1 and CDR2: MNHEY, SVGAGI.

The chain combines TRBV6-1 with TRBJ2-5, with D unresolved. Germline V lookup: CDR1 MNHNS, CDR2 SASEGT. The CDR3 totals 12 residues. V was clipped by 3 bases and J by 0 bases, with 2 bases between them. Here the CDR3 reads CASSEYQETQYF. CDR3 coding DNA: TGTGCCAGCAGTGAGTACCAAGAGACCCAGTACTTC.

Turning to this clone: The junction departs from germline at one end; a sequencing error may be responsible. This CDR3 is CASSQVASSSGNTIHF. CDR3 in DNA: TGTGCCAGCAGCCAAGTGGCCTCCTCCTCTGGAAACACCATACATTTT. The chain recombines TRBV4-2 with TRBJ1-3; D is undetermined. The CDR3 consists of 16 residues. Germline CDR1 and CDR2: LGHNA and YNFKEQ.

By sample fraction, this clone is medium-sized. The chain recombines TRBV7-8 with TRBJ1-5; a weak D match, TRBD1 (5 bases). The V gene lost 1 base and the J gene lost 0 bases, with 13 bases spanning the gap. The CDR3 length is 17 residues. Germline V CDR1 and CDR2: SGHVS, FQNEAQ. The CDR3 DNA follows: TGTGCCAGCAGCTTAGTTGTCAGGGTCAATAGCAATCAGCCCCAGCATTTT. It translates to CASSLVVRVNSNQPQHF.

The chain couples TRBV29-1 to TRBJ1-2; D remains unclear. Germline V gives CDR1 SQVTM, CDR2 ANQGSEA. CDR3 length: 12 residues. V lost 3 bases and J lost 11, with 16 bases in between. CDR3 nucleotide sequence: TGCAGCGTTGACGATCCGATCGTGGCGTACACCTTC. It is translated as CSVDDPIVAYTF.

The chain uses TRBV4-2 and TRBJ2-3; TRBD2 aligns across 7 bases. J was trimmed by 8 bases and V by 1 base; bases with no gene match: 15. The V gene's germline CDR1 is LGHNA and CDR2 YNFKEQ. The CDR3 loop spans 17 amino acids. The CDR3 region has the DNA TGTGCCAGCAGCCAAGGGCGTGGCGGGAGAGAGGAGGGTACGCAGTATTTT. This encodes CASSQGRGGREEGTQYF.

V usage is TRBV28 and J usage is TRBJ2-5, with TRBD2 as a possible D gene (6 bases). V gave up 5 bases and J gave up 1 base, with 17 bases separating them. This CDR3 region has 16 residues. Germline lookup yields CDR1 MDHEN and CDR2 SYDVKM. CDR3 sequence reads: CASSPERAIIQETQYF. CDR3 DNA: TGTGCCAGCAGTCCGGAGCGGGCCATAATCCAAGAGACCCAGTACTTC.

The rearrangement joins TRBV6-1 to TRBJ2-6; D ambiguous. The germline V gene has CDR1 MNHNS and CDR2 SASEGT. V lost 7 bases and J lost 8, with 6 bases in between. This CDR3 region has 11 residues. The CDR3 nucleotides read TGTGCCAGCACCGTTTCCAACGTCCTGACTTTC. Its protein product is CASTVSNVLTF.

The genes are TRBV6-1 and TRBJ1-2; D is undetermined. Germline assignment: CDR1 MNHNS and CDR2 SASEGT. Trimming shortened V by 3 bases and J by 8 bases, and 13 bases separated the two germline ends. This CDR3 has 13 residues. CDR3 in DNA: TGTGCCAGCAGTGAGCCAAGGGTCTGGGGCTACACCTTC. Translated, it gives CASSEPRVWGYTF.

The CDR3 nucleotides read TGTGCCAGCAGGGGAAGAGGGAACTCCCGCTCCTACGAGCAGTACTTC. Translation gives CASRGRGNSRSYEQYF. This chain connects TRBV6-1 to TRBJ2-7; D may be TRBD2 (5 bases). V was shortened by 6 bases and J by 0 bases, with 18 bases between the two germline ends. CDR3 length: 16 residues. In germline, CDR1 is MNHNS, CDR2 SASEGT.

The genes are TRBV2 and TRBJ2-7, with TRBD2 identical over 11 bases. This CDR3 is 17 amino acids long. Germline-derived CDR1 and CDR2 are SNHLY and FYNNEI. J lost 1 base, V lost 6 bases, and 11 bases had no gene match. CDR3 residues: CASRPVAGGGASYEQYF. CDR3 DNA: TGTGCCAGCAGGCCGGTAGCGGGGGGGGGGGCATCCTACGAGCAGTACTTC.

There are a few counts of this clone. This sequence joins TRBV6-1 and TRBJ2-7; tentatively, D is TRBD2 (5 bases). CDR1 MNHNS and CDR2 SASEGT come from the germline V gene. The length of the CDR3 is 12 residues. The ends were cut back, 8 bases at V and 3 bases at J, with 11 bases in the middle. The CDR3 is CASRERSYEQYF. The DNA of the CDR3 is TGTGCCAGCCGGGAACGGAGCTACGAGCAGTACTTC.

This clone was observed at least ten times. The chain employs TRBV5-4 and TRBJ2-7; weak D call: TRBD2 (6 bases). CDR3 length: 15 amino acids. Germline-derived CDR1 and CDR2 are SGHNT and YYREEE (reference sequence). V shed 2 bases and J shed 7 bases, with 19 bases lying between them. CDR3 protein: CASSLAGTPDDEQYF. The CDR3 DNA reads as TGTGCCAGCAGCTTAGCCGGGACTCCTGATGATGAGCAGTACTTC.

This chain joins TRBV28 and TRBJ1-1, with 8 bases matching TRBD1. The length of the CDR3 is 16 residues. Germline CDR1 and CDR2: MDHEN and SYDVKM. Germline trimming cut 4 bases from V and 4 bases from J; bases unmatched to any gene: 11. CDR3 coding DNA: TGTGCCAGCAGTTCAAACCGAGGGGACAGGTTCACTGAAGCTTTCTTT. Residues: CASSSNRGDRFTEAFF.

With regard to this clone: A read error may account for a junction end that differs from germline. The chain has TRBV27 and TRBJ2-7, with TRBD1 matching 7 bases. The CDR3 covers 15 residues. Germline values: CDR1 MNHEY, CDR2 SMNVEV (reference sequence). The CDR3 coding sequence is TGTGCCAGTAGTTTCCTAGGGGACAGTACCTACGAGCAGTACTTC. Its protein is CASSFLGDSTYEQYF.

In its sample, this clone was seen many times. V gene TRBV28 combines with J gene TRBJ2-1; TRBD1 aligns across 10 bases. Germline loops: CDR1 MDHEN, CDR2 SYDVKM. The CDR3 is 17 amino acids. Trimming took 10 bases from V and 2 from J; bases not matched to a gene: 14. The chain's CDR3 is CATEDRTGGGTYNEQFF. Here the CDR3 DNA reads TGTGCCACCGAGGACAGGACAGGGGGAGGGACCTACAATGAGCAGTTCTTC.

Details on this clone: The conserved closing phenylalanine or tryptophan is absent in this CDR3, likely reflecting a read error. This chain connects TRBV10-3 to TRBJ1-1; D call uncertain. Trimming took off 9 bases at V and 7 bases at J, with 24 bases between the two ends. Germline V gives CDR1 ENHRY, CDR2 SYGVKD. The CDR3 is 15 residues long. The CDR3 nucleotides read TGTGCCATAAGCCCCCCGGGCGCAAACGGCAATGAAGCTTTCTTG. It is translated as CAISPPGANGNEAFL.

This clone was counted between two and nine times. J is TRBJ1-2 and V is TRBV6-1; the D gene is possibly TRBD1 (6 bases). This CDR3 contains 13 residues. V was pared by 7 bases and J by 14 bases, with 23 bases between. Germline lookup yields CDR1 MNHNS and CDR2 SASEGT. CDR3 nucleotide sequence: TGTGCCAGCACGTTAAGGGAGGGCAGGGGCTGGACCTTC. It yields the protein CASTLREGRGWTF.

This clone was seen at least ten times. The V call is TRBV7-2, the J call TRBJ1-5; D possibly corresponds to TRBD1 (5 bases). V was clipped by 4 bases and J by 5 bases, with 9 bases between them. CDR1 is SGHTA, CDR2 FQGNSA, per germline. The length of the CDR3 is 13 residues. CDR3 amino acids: CASSYDSYQPQHF. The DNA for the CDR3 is TGTGCCAGCAGCTACGACAGTTATCAGCCCCAGCATTTT.

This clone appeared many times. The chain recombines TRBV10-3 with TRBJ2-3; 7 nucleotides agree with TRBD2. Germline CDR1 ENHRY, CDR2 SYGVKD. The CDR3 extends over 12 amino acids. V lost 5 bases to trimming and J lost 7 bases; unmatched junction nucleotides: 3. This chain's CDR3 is CAISRGENTQYF. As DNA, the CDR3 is TGTGCCATCAGTCGGGGGGAGAATACGCAGTATTTT.

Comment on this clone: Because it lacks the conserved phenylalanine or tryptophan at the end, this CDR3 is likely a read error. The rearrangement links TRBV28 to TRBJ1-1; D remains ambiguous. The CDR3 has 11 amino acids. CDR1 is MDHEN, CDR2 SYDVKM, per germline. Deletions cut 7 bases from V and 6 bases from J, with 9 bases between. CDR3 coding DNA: TGTGCCAGCACCAGCCCCTCTGAAGCTTTCTTA. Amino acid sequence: CASTSPSEAFL.

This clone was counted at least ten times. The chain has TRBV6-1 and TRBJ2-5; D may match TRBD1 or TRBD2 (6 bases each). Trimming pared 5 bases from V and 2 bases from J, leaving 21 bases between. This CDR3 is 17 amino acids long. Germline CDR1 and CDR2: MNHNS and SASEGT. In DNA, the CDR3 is TGTGCCAGCAGTCCACTCGGCCCCGGGGGCCCGCAAGAGACCCAGTACTTC. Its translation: CASSPLGPGGPQETQYF.

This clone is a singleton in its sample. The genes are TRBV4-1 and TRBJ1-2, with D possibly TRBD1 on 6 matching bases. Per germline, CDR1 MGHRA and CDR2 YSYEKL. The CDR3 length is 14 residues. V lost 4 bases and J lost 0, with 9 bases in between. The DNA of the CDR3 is TGCGCCAGCAGCCCGGGACAAACTAACTATGGCTACACCTTC. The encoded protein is CASSPGQTNYGYTF.

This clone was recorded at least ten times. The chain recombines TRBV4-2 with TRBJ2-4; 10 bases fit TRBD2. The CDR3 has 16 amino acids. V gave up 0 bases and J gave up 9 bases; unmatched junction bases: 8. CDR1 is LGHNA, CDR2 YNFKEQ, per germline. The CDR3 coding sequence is TGTGCCAGCAGCCAAGATGGAGCGGGGGGGCTAGGCATTCAGTACTTC. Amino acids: CASSQDGAGGLGIQYF.

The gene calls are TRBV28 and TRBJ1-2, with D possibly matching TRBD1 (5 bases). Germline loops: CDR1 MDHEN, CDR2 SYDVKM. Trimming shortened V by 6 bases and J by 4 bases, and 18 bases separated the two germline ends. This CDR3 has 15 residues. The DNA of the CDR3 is TGTGCCAGCAGCCCGGGGGGGGAGGCTTTCTATGGCTACACCTTC. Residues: CASSPGGEAFYGYTF.